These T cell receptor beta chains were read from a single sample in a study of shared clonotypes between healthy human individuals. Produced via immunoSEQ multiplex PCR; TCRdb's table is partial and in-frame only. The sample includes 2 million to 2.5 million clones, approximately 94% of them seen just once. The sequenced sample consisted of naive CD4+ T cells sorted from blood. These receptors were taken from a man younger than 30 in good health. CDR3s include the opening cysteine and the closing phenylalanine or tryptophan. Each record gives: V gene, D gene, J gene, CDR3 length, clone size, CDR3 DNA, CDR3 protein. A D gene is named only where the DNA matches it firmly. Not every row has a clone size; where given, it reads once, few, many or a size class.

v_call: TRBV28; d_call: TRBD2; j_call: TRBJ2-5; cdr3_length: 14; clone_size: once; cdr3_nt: TGTGCCAGCAGTCTCGGACTAGGGGAATTGGCCCAGTACTTC; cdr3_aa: CASSLGLGELAQYF
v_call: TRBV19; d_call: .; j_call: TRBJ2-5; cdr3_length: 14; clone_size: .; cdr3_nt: TGTGCCAGCAGGCGCGGGGCGAACCAAGAGACCCAGTACTTC; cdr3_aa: CASRRGANQETQYF
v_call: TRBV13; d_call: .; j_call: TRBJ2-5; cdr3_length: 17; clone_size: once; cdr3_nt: TGTGCCAGCAGCTTAGCATCCCGCGAGGGGCTCCAAGAAACCCAGTACTTC; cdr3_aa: CASSLASREGLQETQYF
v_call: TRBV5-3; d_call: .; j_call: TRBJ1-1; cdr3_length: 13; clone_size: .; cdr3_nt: TGTGCCAGAAGCTCTGGACAGCGGACTGAAGCTTTCTTT; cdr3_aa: CARSSGQRTEAFF
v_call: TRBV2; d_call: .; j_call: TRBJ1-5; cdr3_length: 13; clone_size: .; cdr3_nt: TGTGCCAGCAGTACGCTGAGCAATCAGCCCCAGCATTTT; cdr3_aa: CASSTLSNQPQHF
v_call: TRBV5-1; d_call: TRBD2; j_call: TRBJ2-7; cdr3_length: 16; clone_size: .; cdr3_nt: TGCGCCAGCAGCCCGGGTGGACTAGCGGGAGTCTACGAGCAGTACTTC; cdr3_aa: CASSPGGLAGVYEQYF
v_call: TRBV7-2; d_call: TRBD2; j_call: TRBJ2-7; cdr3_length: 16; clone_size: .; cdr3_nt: TGTGCCAGCAGCTTAGCGGTCCTAGCGGGACGGGACGAGCAGTACTTC; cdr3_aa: CASSLAVLAGRDEQYF
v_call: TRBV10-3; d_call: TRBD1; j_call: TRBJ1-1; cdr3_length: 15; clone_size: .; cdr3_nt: TGTGCCATCAGTCGGACAGGTGAGATGAACACTGAAGCTTTCTTT; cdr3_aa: CAISRTGEMNTEAFF
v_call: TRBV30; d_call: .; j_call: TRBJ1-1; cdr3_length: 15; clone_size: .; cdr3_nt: TGTGCCTGGATCGAGGGGGTGACAGAGAACACTGAAGCTTTCTTT; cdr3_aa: CAWIEGVTENTEAFF
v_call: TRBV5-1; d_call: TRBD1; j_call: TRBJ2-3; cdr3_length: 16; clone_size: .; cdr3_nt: TGCGCCAGCAGCCCTCCCGGGACAGGGGTGGGAGATACGCAGTATTTT; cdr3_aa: CASSPPGTGVGDTQYF
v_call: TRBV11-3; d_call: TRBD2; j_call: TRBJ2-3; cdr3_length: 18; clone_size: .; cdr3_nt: TGTGCCAGCAGCTTAAAGCGGGGGACTAACGACGGCACAGATACGCAGTATTTT; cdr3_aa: CASSLKRGTNDGTDTQYF
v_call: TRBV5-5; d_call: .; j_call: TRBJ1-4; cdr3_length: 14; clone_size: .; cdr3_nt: TGTGCCAGCAGCTTGGGAGCCAATAATGAAAAACTGTTTTTT; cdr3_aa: CASSLGANNEKLFF
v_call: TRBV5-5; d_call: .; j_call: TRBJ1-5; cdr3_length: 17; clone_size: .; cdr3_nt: TGTGCCAGCAGCTTTCTTCGAGGCAGGGAATTGGATCAGCCCCAGCATTTT; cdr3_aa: CASSFLRGRELDQPQHF
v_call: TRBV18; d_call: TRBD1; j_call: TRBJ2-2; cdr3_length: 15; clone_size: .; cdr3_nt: TGTGCCAGCTCACCGTTAGGGGGCTACACCGGGGAGCTGTTTTTT; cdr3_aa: CASSPLGGYTGELFF
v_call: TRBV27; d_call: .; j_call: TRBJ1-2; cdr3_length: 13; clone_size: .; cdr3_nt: TGTGCCAGCAGTTCCGGACGGACTCGGGGCTACACCTTC; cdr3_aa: CASSSGRTRGYTF
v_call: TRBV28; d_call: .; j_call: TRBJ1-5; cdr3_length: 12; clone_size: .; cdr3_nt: TGTGCCAGCCGCGACGGTGATCAGCCCCAGCATTTT; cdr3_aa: CASRDGDQPQHF